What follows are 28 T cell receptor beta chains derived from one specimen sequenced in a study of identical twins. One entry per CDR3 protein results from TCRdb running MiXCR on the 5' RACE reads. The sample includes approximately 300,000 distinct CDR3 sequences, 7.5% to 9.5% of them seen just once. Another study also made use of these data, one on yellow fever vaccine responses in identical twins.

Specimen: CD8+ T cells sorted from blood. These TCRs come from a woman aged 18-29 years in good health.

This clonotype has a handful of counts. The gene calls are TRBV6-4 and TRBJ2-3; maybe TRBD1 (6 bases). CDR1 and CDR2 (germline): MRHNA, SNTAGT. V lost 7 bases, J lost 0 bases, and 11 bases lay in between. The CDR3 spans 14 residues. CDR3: CASKGVNSTDTQYF. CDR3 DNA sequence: TGTGCCAGCAAGGGGGTAAATAGCACAGATACGCAGTATTTT.

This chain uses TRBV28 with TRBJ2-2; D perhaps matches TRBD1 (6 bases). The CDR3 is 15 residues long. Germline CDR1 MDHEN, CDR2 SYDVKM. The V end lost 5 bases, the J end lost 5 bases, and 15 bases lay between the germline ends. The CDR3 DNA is TGTGCCAGCAGTCCAGGGGTGACAGAAACCGGGGAGCTGTTTTTT. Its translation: CASSPGVTETGELFF.

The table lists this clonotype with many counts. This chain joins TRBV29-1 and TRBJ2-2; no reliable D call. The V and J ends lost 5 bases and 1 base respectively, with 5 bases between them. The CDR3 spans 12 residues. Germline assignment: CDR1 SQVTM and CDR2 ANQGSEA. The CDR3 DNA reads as TGCAGCGTTTACATGAACACCGGGGAGCTGTTTTTT. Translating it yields CSVYMNTGELFF.

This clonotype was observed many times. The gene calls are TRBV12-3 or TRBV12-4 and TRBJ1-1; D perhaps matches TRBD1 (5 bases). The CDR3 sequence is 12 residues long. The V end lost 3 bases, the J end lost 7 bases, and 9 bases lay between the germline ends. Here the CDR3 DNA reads TGTGCCAGCAGTTTGACGGGGGATGAAGCTTTCTTT. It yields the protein CASSLTGDEAFF.

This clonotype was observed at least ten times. The CDR3 loop reads CASSSRLYNEQFF. The CDR3, as DNA: TGTGCCAGCAGTTCACGACTATATAATGAGCAGTTCTTC. The chain couples TRBV28 to TRBJ2-1; tentative D call: TRBD2 (5 bases). The CDR3 is made up of 13 amino acids. V dropped 4 bases and J dropped 7 bases, with 11 bases sitting between them. CDR1 MDHEN and CDR2 SYDVKM come from the germline V gene.

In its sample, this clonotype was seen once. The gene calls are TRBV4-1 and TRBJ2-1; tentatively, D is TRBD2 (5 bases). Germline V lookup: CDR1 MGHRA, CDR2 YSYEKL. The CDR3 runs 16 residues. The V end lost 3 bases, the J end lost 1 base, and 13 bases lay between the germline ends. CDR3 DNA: TGCGCCAGCAGCCATGACTCGGGGATTTCCTACAATGAGCAGTTCTTC. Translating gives CASSHDSGISYNEQFF.

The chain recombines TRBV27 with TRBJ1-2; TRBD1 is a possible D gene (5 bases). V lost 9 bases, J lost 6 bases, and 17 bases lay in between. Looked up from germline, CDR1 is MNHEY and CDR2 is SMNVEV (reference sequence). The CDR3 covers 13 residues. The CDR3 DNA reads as TGTGCCAGTTCCCTTTTGGGGGGGGATGGCTACACCTTC. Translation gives CASSLLGGDGYTF.

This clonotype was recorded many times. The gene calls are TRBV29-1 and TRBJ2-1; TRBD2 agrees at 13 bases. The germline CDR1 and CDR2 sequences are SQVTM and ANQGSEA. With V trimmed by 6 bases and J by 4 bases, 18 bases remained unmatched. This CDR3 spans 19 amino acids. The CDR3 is CSVPLRNWGLAGFYNEQFF. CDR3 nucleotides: TGCAGCGTCCCTCTGAGGAACTGGGGACTAGCGGGGTTTTACAATGAGCAGTTCTTC.

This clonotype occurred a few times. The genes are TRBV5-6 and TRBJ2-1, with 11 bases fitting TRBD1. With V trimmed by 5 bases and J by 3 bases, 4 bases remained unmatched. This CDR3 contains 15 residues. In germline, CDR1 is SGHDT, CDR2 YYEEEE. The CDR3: CASRTGTGGYNEQFF. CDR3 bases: TGTGCCAGCAGGACCGGGACAGGGGGCTACAATGAGCAGTTCTTC.

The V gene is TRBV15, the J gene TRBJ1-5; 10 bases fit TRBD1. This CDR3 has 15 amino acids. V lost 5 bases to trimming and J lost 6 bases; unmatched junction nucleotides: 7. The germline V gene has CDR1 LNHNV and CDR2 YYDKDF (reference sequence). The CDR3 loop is CATSPGQGESQPQHF. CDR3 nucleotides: TGTGCCACCAGCCCCGGACAGGGGGAGAGTCAGCCCCAGCATTTT.

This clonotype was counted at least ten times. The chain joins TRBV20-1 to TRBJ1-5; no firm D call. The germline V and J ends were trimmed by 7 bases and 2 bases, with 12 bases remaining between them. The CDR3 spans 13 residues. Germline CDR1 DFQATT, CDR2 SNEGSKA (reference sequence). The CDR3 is CSVNEAGNQPQHF. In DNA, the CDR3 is TGCAGTGTAAACGAGGCCGGCAATCAGCCCCAGCATTTT.

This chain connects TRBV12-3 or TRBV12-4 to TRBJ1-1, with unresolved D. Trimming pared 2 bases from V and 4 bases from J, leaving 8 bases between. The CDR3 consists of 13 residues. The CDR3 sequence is CASSLWGSTEAFF. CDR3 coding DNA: TGTGCCAGCAGTTTATGGGGTTCCACTGAAGCTTTCTTT.

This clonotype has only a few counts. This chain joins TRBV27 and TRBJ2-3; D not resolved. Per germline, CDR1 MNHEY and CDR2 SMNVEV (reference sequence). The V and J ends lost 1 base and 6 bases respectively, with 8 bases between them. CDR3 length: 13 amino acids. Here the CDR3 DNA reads TGTGCCAGCAGTTTATGGGCGCTGGATACGCAGTATTTT. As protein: CASSLWALDTQYF.

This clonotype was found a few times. This CDR3 is CSVFAGTTLYNEQFF. CDR3 in DNA: TGCAGTGTTTTCGCCGGGACTACCCTCTACAATGAGCAGTTCTTC. This chain joins TRBV20-1 and TRBJ2-1; 7 nucleotides align to TRBD2. The CDR3 loop spans 15 amino acids. The germline V gene encodes CDR1 DFQATT and CDR2 SNEGSKA (reference sequence). V lost 7 bases and J lost 3; bases outside the gene matches: 12.

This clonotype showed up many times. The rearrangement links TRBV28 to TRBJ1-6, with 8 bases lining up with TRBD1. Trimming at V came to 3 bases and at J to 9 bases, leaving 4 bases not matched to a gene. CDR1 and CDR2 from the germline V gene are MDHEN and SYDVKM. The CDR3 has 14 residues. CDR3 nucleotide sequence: TGTGCCAGCAGTTTGACAGGGACAGGTTCACCCCTCCACTTT. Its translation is CASSLTGTGSPLHF.

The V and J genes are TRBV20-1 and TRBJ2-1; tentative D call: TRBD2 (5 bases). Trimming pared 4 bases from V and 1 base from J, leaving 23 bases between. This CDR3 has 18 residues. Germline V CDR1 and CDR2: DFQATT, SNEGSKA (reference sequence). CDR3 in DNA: TGCAGTGCTAAAGAAGTCGGCCCGGGAACGCCATCCTACAATGAGCAGTTCTTC. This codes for CSAKEVGPGTPSYNEQFF.

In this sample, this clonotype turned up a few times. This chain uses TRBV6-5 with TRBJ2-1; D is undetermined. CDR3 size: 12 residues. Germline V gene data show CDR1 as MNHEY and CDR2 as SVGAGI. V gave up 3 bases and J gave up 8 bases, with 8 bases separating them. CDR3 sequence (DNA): TGTGCCAGCAGTTATGGTAGGGATGAGCAGTTCTTC. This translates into CASSYGRDEQFF.

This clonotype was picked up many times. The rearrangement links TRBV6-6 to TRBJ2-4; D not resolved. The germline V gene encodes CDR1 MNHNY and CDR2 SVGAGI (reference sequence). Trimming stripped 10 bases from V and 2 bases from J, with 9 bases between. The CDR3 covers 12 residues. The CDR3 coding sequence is TGTGCCACCCGCCGGCCCAAAAACATTCAGTACTTC. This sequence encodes CATRRPKNIQYF.

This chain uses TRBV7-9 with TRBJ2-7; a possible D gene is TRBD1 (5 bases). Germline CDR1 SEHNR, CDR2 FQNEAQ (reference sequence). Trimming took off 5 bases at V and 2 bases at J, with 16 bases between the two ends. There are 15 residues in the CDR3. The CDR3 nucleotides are TGTGCCAGCAGCGACAGACAGACATCCACCTACGAGCAGTACTTC. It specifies CASSDRQTSTYEQYF.

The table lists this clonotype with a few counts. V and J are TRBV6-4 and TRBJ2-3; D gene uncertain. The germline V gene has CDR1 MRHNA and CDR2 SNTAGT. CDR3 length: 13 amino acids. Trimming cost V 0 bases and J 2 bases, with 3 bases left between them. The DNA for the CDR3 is TGTGCCAGCAGTGACTCGAACACAGATACGCAGTATTTT. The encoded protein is CASSDSNTDTQYF.

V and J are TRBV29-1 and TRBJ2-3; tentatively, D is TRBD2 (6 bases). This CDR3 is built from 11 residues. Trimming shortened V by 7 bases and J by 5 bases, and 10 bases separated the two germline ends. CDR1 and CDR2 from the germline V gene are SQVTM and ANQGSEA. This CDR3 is CSGLERDTQYF. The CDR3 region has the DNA TGCAGCGGACTAGAAAGAGATACGCAGTATTTT.

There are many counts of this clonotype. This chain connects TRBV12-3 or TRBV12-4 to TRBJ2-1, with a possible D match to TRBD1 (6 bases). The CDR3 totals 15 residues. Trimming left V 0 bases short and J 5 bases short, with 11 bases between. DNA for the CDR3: TGTGCCAGCAGTTTAGCCGTTGGGGGCAACAATGAGCAGTTCTTC. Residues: CASSLAVGGNNEQFF.

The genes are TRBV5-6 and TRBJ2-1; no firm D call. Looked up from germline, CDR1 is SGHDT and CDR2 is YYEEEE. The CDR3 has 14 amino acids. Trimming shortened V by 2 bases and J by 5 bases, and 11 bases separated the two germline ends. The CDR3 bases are TGTGCCAGCAGCTTAAGGTTATTCAACAATGAGCAGTTCTTC. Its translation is CASSLRLFNNEQFF.

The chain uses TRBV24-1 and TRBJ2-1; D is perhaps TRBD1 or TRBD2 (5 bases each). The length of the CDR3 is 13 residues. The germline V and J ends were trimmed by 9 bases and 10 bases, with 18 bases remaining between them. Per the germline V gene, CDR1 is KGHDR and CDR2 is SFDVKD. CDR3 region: CATRGAGTEEQFF. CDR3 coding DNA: TGTGCCACCCGTGGGGCGGGCACGGAGGAGCAGTTCTTC.

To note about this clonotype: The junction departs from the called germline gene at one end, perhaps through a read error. In DNA form, the CDR3 reads TGTACCTGGAGTCACGGGTCCTACGAGCAGTACTTC. Protein: CTWSHGSYEQYF. The V call is TRBV30, the J call TRBJ2-7, with D hard to call. Germline CDR1 is GTSNPN and CDR2 is SVGIG (reference sequence). This CDR3 spans 12 amino acids.

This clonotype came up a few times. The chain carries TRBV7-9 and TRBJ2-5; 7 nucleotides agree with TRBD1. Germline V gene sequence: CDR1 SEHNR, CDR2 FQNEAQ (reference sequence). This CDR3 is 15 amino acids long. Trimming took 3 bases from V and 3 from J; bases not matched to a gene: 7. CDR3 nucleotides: TGTGCCAGCAGCTTGAGACAGGGTCTAGAAGAGACCCAGTACTTC. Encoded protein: CASSLRQGLEETQYF.

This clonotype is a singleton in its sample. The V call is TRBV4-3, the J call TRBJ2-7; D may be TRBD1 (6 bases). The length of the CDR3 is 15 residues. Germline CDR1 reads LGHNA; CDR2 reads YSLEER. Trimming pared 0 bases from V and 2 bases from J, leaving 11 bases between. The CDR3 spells CASSQDRDTPYEQYF. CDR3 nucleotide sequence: TGCGCCAGCAGCCAAGACCGGGACACTCCCTACGAGCAGTACTTC.

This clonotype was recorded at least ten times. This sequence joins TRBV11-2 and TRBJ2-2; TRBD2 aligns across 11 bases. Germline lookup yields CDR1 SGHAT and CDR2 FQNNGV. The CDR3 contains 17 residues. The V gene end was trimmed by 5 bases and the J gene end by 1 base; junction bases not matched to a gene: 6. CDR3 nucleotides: TGTGCCAGCAGCGTGACTAGCGGGGTGAGGAACACCGGGGAGCTGTTTTTT. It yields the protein CASSVTSGVRNTGELFF.